Below, 14 T cell receptor beta chains from the same sample are listed, as sequenced in a study of T cells after yellow fever vaccination. One entry per CDR3 protein, called by TCRdb with MiXCR from the 5' RACE reads. The sample consists of approximately 240,000 distinct CDR3 sequences, roughly 3.7% of them appearing once. Sequences were derived from PBMCs, sampled 15 days after the yellow fever booster vaccination. All receptors derive from a young man who received the YFV17D yellow fever vaccine.

This clonotype has at least ten counts. The chain is built from TRBV4-3 and TRBJ2-5; 7 nucleotides align to TRBD2. J was trimmed by 5 bases and V by 0 bases; bases with no gene match: 12. The germline CDR1 and CDR2 sequences are LGHNA and YSLEER. This CDR3 region has 17 residues. The CDR3 DNA reads as TGCGCCAGCAGCCAAGAGTGGGGGAGGGGTGAGGGGGAGACCCAGTACTTC. Protein: CASSQEWGRGEGETQYF.

This clonotype occurred many times. The chain carries TRBV7-9 and TRBJ2-3, with D possibly being TRBD1 (6 bases). CDR1 SEHNR and CDR2 FQNEAQ come from the germline V gene (reference sequence). This CDR3 has 14 amino acids. V was shortened by 5 bases and J by 0 bases, with 9 bases between the two germline ends. CDR3 in amino acids: CASSAGQSTDTQYF. The CDR3, as DNA: TGTGCCAGCAGCGCCGGACAGAGCACAGATACGCAGTATTTT.

In this sample, this clonotype turned up many times. The chain carries TRBV19 and TRBJ2-2; 9 bases are shared with TRBD1. The V and J ends lost 3 bases and 4 bases, in that order; junction bases with no gene match: 3. The CDR3 runs to 15 residues. Germline CDR1 is LNHDA and CDR2 is SQIVND (reference sequence). CDR3 amino acids: CASSIGQGRTGELFF. CDR3 sequence (DNA): TGTGCCAGTAGTATTGGACAGGGGCGCACCGGGGAGCTGTTTTTT.

Points on this clonotype: One base away lies a much larger clone, so this may be a sequencing read error. The chain carries TRBV6-5 and TRBJ1-5; tentatively, D is TRBD1 (5 bases). Germline lookup yields CDR1 MNHEY and CDR2 SVGAGI. CDR3 length equals 13 residues. The CDR3 DNA follows: TGTGCCAGCAGTTCCCAGGGTTACCAGCCCCAGAATTTT. Residues: CASSSQGYQPQNF.

This clonotype appeared many times. J is TRBJ1-2 and V is TRBV20-1; no definite D call. This CDR3 has 14 residues. Germline V gene sequence: CDR1 DFQATT, CDR2 SNEGSKA (reference sequence). The V end lost 6 bases, the J end lost 3 bases, and 17 bases lay between the germline ends. In nucleotides, the CDR3 is TGCAGTGCCCCTGAGAGAGGGATTGACTATGGCTACACCTTC. The encoded protein is CSAPERGIDYGYTF.

This clonotype appeared many times. The rearrangement uses TRBV20-1 and TRBJ2-7; possibly TRBD1 for D (5 bases). The CDR3 has 14 residues. CDR1 is DFQATT and CDR2 is SNEGSKA in the germline V gene (reference sequence). Deletions cut 0 bases from V and 7 bases from J, with 16 bases between. The chain's CDR3 is CSARDALGPGEQYF. As DNA, the CDR3 is TGCAGTGCTAGAGACGCCCTTGGACCAGGGGAGCAGTACTTC.

This clonotype was counted ten times or more. This chain joins TRBV29-1 and TRBJ2-1; D gene ambiguous. V shed 2 bases and J shed 2 bases, with 10 bases lying between them. CDR3 length: 14 residues. CDR1 and CDR2 (germline): SQVTM, ANQGSEA. The CDR3 reads CSVEMGIAYNEQFF. CDR3 nucleotide sequence: TGCAGCGTTGAAATGGGGATCGCCTACAATGAGCAGTTCTTC.

This clonotype has just a few counts. The chain joins TRBV20-1 to TRBJ1-2; TRBD1 aligns across 7 bases. Germline V gene data show CDR1 as DFQATT and CDR2 as SNEGSKA (reference sequence). This CDR3 has 13 amino acids. V shed 6 bases, J shed 4 bases, and the junction held 8 bases outside the gene matches. The CDR3 sequence is CSANDRAGYGYTF. DNA of the CDR3: TGCAGTGCAAACGACAGGGCGGGCTATGGCTACACCTTC.

This clonotype was seen many times. The chain carries TRBV14 and TRBJ2-1; D remains unclear. The ends were cut back, 0 bases at V and 7 bases at J, with 10 bases in the middle. CDR1 is SGHDN, CDR2 FVKESK, per germline. The CDR3 consists of 14 residues. CDR3 coding DNA: TGTGCCAGCAGCCAAGATTGGTCCGGGAATGAGCAGTTCTTC. This gives the protein CASSQDWSGNEQFF.

This clonotype was seen ten or more times. The chain employs TRBV7-2 and TRBJ2-5, with D unclear. The CDR3 has 13 amino acids. Per the germline V gene, CDR1 is SGHTA and CDR2 is FQGNSA. With 5 bases removed from V and 2 bases from J, the gap between germline ends came to 9 bases. The CDR3 loop reads CASSPSLQETQYF. DNA of the CDR3: TGTGCCAGCAGCCCCAGCCTGCAAGAGACCCAGTACTTC.

Ten or more counts support this clonotype. V gene TRBV6-6 combines with J gene TRBJ1-2, with 8 bases lining up with TRBD1. The V gene end was trimmed by 2 bases and the J gene end by 5 bases; junction bases not matched to a gene: 7. The CDR3 runs to 15 residues. The V gene's germline CDR1 is MNHNY and CDR2 SVGAGI (reference sequence). In DNA form, the CDR3 reads TGTGCCAGCAGTTACCCTCAGGGGGCAGGGTATGGCTACACCTTC. Its translation: CASSYPQGAGYGYTF.

This clonotype came up many times. The V call is TRBV5-1, the J call TRBJ1-2, with D possibly matching TRBD1 (5 bases). Germline-derived CDR1 and CDR2 are SGHRS and YFSETQ. The V gene lost 3 bases and the J gene lost 0 bases, with 12 bases spanning the gap. The CDR3 has 15 residues. CDR3 sequence: CASSSDPQANYGYTF. The DNA for the CDR3 is TGCGCCAGCAGCTCAGACCCACAGGCTAACTATGGCTACACCTTC.

In its sample, this clonotype was seen many times. This sequence joins TRBV5-1 and TRBJ1-4, with a tentative D call TRBD1 (5 bases). This CDR3 spans 16 amino acids. V was shortened by 1 base and J by 4 bases, with 14 bases between the two germline ends. Germline CDR1 SGHRS, CDR2 YFSETQ. CDR3 nucleotide sequence: TGCGCCAGCAGCTTGTTTGGGGCGGGGAGTAATGAAAAACTGTTTTTT. Encoded protein: CASSLFGAGSNEKLFF.

This clonotype showed up many times. CDR3: CASTRGDRAAGTQYF. DNA for the CDR3: TGTGCCAGCACCAGGGGAGACCGAGCAGCGGGTACGCAGTATTTT. This chain uses TRBV3-1 with TRBJ2-3, with D perhaps assigned TRBD1 or TRBD2 (6 bases each). The CDR3 sequence is 15 residues long. Deletions cut 7 bases from V and 8 bases from J, with 22 bases between. Looked up from germline, CDR1 is LGHDT and CDR2 is YNNKEL (reference sequence).